This T cell receptor (beta chain) originates from a study of blood T cell repertoires in COVID-19. Study-level information: From T cells, B-cell-depleted T cells, or PBMCs came the material, which was cDNA or gDNA.

As processed by the authors: Reference gene primer amplification yielded estimated nucleated cell counts. The method was immunoSEQ multiplex PCR; TCRdb's version includes in-frame clones alone and lacks a portion of them. The V and J calls and the clone size are those of that table, but D and trimming were determined from the DNA. Here the sample spans 70,000 to 95,000 clones, approximately 92% being singletons. V gave up 7 bases and J gave up 2 bases; unmatched junction bases: 6. Germline CDR1 reads MNHEY; CDR2 reads SVGAGI. The CDR3 extends over 14 amino acids. The TCR comes from a woman aged 60-70 years with active COVID-19. The chain carries TRBV6-5 and TRBJ2-5; TRBD1 aligns across 8 bases. The specimen sequenced was peripheral blood. In DNA, the CDR3 is TGTGCCAGCACCCGGACAGGGTTACAAGAGACCCAGTACTTC. It yields the protein CASTRTGLQETQYF.